This T cell receptor beta chain was recovered during a study of PD-1 blockade in mismatch repair-deficient tumors. Whole-study context: Patients had over 10 mismatch repair-deficient cancer types, all previously treated and progressing.

The CDR3 consists of 20 residues. Germline lookup yields CDR1 SGHVS and CDR2 FNYEAQ. V lost 5 bases to trimming and J lost 4 bases, with 30 bases between them. Study results and caveats: Tumor-resident clones, often absent from pretreatment blood, expanded after pembrolizumab and then contracted.

Sequenced by immunoSEQ multiplex PCR; TCRdb stores in-frame clones only, minus some. The sample shows roughly 50,000 clones, 78% of them seen only once. On this clone: Its cognate antigen is unknown.

The sample in question was peripheral blood, obtained 4 weeks after starting pembrolizumab. The chain uses TRBV7-6 and TRBJ2-1; D is possibly TRBD2 (5 bases). The receptor's source is an adult with mismatch repair-deficient cancer. The CDR3 is CASSHLTPIIPTTRYNEQFF. The CDR3 DNA follows: TGTGCCAGCAGCCACCTCACACCGATTATCCCGACTACTAGATACAATGAGCAGTTCTTC.